These 17 T cell receptor beta chains were all obtained from the same sample, sequenced in a study of CD8 T cells in ankylosing spondylitis. Each CDR3 protein gets one entry after TCRdb re-called the 5' RACE reads with MiXCR. Here the sample spans around 230,000 distinct CDR3 sequences, 8% to 9.5% being singletons. Sequenced sample: blood, either unsorted or a sorted T cell fraction (not recorded which). Receptor source: a male donor with ankylosing spondylitis or in good health (not recorded which).

This clonotype was seen at least ten times. The CDR3 region is CASSLGQDYGYTF. The CDR3 DNA reads as TGTGCCAGCAGCTTAGGACAGGACTATGGCTACACCTTC. The chain carries TRBV7-3 and TRBJ1-2; 7 bases are a match to TRBD1. The CDR3 spans 13 residues. The V gene's germline CDR1 is SGHTA and CDR2 FQGTGA. With V trimmed by 2 bases and J by 3 bases, 0 bases remained unmatched.

This clonotype appeared many times. One end of the junction varies from germline; a read error may be responsible. The rearrangement joins TRBV7-2 to TRBJ1-2; TRBD1 agrees at 7 bases. The V gene's germline CDR1 is SGHTA and CDR2 FQGNSA. The CDR3 is made up of 11 amino acids. This chain's CDR3 is CASSLEFGQAF. For the CDR3, the DNA is TGTGCCAGCAGCTTAGAGTTTGGACAGGCCTTC.

This clonotype was recorded many times. V gene TRBV3-1 combines with J gene TRBJ1-1, with unresolved D. There are 14 residues in the CDR3. The germline V gene has CDR1 LGHDT and CDR2 YNNKEL (reference sequence). Trimming stripped 1 base from V and 5 bases from J, with 11 bases between. The DNA for the CDR3 is TGTGCCAGCAGCCAAGGGTCAGGTGTGACTGAAGCTTTCTTT. This translates into CASSQGSGVTEAFF.

V and J are TRBV20-1 and TRBJ2-3; D call uncertain. Germline CDR1 is DFQATT and CDR2 is SNEGSKA (reference sequence). The CDR3 spans 15 residues. Trimming took off 6 bases at V and 0 bases at J, with 16 bases between the two ends. DNA of the CDR3: TGCAGTGCCTTAGCCCGGGTTCGGAGCACAGATACGCAGTATTTT. It is translated as CSALARVRSTDTQYF.

This clonotype has a count of ten or more. The chain employs TRBV2 and TRBJ1-2; 8 bases map to TRBD1. The CDR3 is made up of 13 amino acids. Germline V gene sequence: CDR1 SNHLY, CDR2 FYNNEI. The trim removed 6 bases at V and 8 bases at J, leaving 8 bases unmatched. DNA for the CDR3: TGTGCCAGCAGCCGACAGGGGACAAGGGGCTACACCTTC. It translates to CASSRQGTRGYTF.

At least ten counts were recorded for this clonotype. The chain uses TRBV27 and TRBJ1-1; D is unclear. The CDR3 totals 13 residues. Trimming took 2 bases from V and 3 from J, leaving 7 bases between them. The germline gives CDR1 MNHEY, CDR2 SMNVEV (reference sequence). CDR3 bases: TGTGCCAGCAGTTTAGGCAGCCACACTGAAGCTTTCTTT. Amino acids: CASSLGSHTEAFF.

The chain combines TRBV7-6 with TRBJ2-2, with 9 bases lining up with TRBD2. Germline trimming cut 7 bases from V and 6 bases from J; bases unmatched to any gene: 12. CDR3 length equals 16 residues. In germline, CDR1 is SGHVS, CDR2 FNYEAQ. The CDR3 loop reads CASIAAGGPSPGELFF. The CDR3 DNA reads TGTGCCAGCATCGCTGCGGGAGGGCCAAGTCCCGGGGAGCTGTTTTTT. The full variable domain, with the rest looked up from reference TRBV7-6 and TRBJ2-2, is GAGVSQSPRYKVTKRGQDVALRCDPISGHVSLYWYRQALGQGPEFLTYFNYEAQQDKSGLPNDRFSAERPEGSISTLTIQRTEQRDSAMYRCASIAAGGPSPGELFFGEGSRLTVL.

The sample holds many counts of this clonotype. This chain connects TRBV6-5 to TRBJ2-7; 10 bases match TRBD2. This CDR3 has 17 residues. Trimming cost V 2 bases and J 2 bases; bases outside gene matches: 9. The germline CDR1 and CDR2 sequences are MNHEY and SVGAGI. Here the CDR3 reads CASSYVPPSGGPYEQYF. As DNA, the CDR3 is TGTGCCAGCAGTTACGTCCCTCCTAGCGGGGGACCCTACGAGCAGTACTTC.

This clonotype was observed at least ten times. This chain links TRBV7-9 with TRBJ2-1; D uncertain. CDR3 size: 13 residues. Trimming pared 3 bases from V and 8 bases from J, leaving 11 bases between. Germline V gives CDR1 SEHNR, CDR2 FQNEAQ (reference sequence). In DNA, the CDR3 is TGTGCCAGCAGCTTCGGTACTATAGATGAGCAGTTCTTC. This gives the protein CASSFGTIDEQFF.

This clonotype was seen many times. This chain uses TRBV18 with TRBJ2-3; no reliable D call. V lost 1 base to trimming and J lost 2 bases, with 7 bases between them. Germline CDR1 and CDR2: KGHSH and LQKENI. The CDR3 loop spans 14 amino acids. This CDR3 is CASSPRTATDTQYF. CDR3 coding DNA: TGTGCCAGCTCACCACGAACAGCCACAGATACGCAGTATTTT. The full variable domain, in which reference TRBV18 and TRBJ2-3 provide the parts outside the CDR3, is NAGVMQNPRHLVRRRGQEARLRCSPMKGHSHVYWYRQLPEEGLKFMVYLQKENIIDESGMPKERFSAEFPKEGPSILRIQQVVRGDSAAYFCASSPRTATDTQYFGPGTRLTVL.

This clonotype was observed at least ten times. The CDR3 reads CSGQLAATDTQYF. In DNA form, the CDR3 reads TGCAGTGGACAACTAGCAGCGACCGATACGCAGTATTTT. The chain links TRBV20-1 to TRBJ2-3; D is possibly TRBD2 (6 bases). CDR3 size: 13 residues. V lost 7 bases and J lost 6, with 17 bases in between. Germline V gene data show CDR1 as DFQATT and CDR2 as SNEGSKA (reference sequence).

The chain recombines TRBV28 with TRBJ2-5; 7 nucleotides agree with TRBD1. Trimming took 5 bases from V and 5 from J; bases not matched to a gene: 11. The CDR3 covers 15 residues. CDR1 and CDR2 (germline): MDHEN, SYDVKM. The CDR3 DNA reads as TGTGCCAGCAGTCCCGGGACAGCGTCGGTGGAGACCCAGTACTTC. Its protein product is CASSPGTASVETQYF.

This chain connects TRBV10-3 to TRBJ1-2; the match to TRBD1 covers 7 bases. This CDR3 contains 14 residues. Germline lookup yields CDR1 ENHRY and CDR2 SYGVKD. J was trimmed by 11 bases and V by 6 bases; bases with no gene match: 15. The CDR3, as DNA: TGTGCCATCAGCGTAACCGGGACAGCCTCGCTGTACACCTTC. It specifies CAISVTGTASLYTF.

This clonotype was counted ten times or more. The chain links TRBV21-1 to TRBJ2-1. TRBV21-1 is deemed a pseudogene. The CDR3 is 17 amino acids. CDR3 sequence (DNA): TGTGCCAGCAGCAAAGATAAAGCGCAGAGCTCCTACAATGAGCAGTTCTTC. Its translation is CASSKDKAQSSYNEQFF.

This rearrangement joins TRBV7-6 to TRBJ2-2; D gene unclear. The germline V and J ends were trimmed by 3 bases and 2 bases, with 13 bases remaining between them. Germline V lookup: CDR1 SGHVS, CDR2 FNYEAQ. This CDR3 comprises 16 residues. The CDR3 DNA sequence: TGTGCCAGCAGCTTGGGTTCTGCCACCAACACCGGGGAGCTGTTTTTT. Amino acids: CASSLGSATNTGELFF.

This clonotype appeared many times. This rearrangement joins TRBV6-2 or TRBV6-3 to TRBJ2-7, with TRBD1 identical over 8 bases. Germline values: CDR1 MNHEY, CDR2 SVGEGT. With V trimmed by 4 bases and J by 3 bases, 8 bases remained unmatched. The CDR3 length is 15 residues. The CDR3 DNA reads as TGTGCCAGCAGTTGGACAGGGAAGACGAACTACGAGCAGTACTTC. Protein product: CASSWTGKTNYEQYF.

The V gene is TRBV7-2, the J gene TRBJ2-5, with D unresolved. CDR1 SGHTA and CDR2 FQGNSA come from the germline V gene. The V gene lost 1 base and the J gene lost 5 bases, with 11 bases spanning the gap. This CDR3 region has 14 residues. CDR3 nucleotide sequence: TGTGCCAGCAGCTTAGAATTGCCCCCGGAGACCCAGTACTTC. Its translation is CASSLELPPETQYF.